The next 24 T cell receptor beta chains were all read from a single sample in a study of control samples from healthy donors and cancer patients (dated by TCRdb to 2020 to 2022). The library came from the immunoSEQ multiplex PCR assay. The table was pulled from immuneACCESS by TCRdb, which kept in-frame rearrangements only. Such tables lose some clones; where checked, under half of the loss comes from unresolved V genes, and the rest has no known cause. The sample table records tens of thousands of clones; about 92% of these occur just once. Around 1.7% of the sample belongs to the ten largest clones. Sequenced sample: PBMCs. The origin of the receptors is a man aged 35 to 55 with colorectal cancer.

This chain links TRBV20-1 with TRBJ2-3, with TRBD1 as a possible D gene (6 bases). In germline, CDR1 is DFQATT, CDR2 SNEGSKA (reference sequence). Trimming stripped 6 bases from V and 10 bases from J, with 14 bases between. CDR3 length: 11 residues. CDR3: CSAQIQGSQYF. The CDR3 DNA is TGCAGTGCCCAGATTCAGGGGTCGCAGTATTTT.

This clone was recorded a few times. The chain has TRBV5-8 and TRBJ1-5, with 7 bases that match TRBD1. The CDR3 sequence is 18 residues long. J gave up 2 bases and V 4 bases, and 15 bases lay outside the gene matches. Per the germline V gene, CDR1 is SGHTS and CDR2 is YDEGEE. The CDR3 sequence is CASSTYRAGGSRNQPQHF. CDR3 DNA: TGTGCCAGCAGCACCTATCGGGCAGGGGGTTCTCGCAATCAGCCCCAGCATTTT.

The chain carries TRBV7-2 and TRBJ1-3; 8 bases agree with TRBD1. The CDR3 has 17 residues. V lost 1 base and J lost 4; bases outside the gene matches: 9. From germline, CDR1 is SGHTA and CDR2 FQGNSA. DNA for the CDR3: TGTGCCAGCAGCTTAGGATCGGGGGACAGGTCCGGAAACACCATATATTTT. Residues: CASSLGSGDRSGNTIYF.

The J gene is TRBJ2-2, the V gene TRBV11-3, with 8 bases that match TRBD2. This CDR3 is 17 amino acids long. The V segment lost 5 bases and the J segment 3 bases; nucleotides outside the gene matches: 11. The germline CDR1 and CDR2 sequences are SGHNT and YENEEA. In nucleotides, the CDR3 is TGTGCCAGCAGCCCACCGGGGGGGGCAACTTACACCGGGGAGCTGTTTTTT. Protein sequence: CASSPPGGATYTGELFF.

V and J are TRBV11-3 and TRBJ2-3; D unresolved. The germline CDR1 and CDR2 sequences are SGHNT and YENEEA. CDR3 size: 14 residues. Trimming took 6 bases from V and 0 from J, leaving 10 bases between them. The CDR3 DNA sequence: TGTGCCAGCAGTACACGTTCTAGCACAGATACGCAGTATTTT. This encodes CASSTRSSTDTQYF.

This chain links TRBV6-5 with TRBJ1-1; 7 bases map to TRBD1. CDR1 and CDR2 from the germline V gene are MNHEY and SVGAGI. Losses at the gene ends were 0 bases for V and 1 base for J; bases not matched to a gene: 5. This CDR3 has 16 amino acids. The CDR3 bases are TGTGCCAGCAGTTACTCGCCAGGGGGGGCGAACACTGAAGCTTTCTTT. The encoded protein is CASSYSPGGANTEAFF.

The rearrangement joins TRBV7-2 to TRBJ1-2; 8 nucleotides line up with TRBD1. V was clipped by 1 base and J by 4 bases; unmatched bases: 2. The CDR3 has 14 residues. Germline V lookup: CDR1 SGHTA, CDR2 FQGNSA. CDR3 nucleotides: TGTGCCAGCAGCTTAGAAACAGGGGGCTATGGCTACACCTTC. This gives the protein CASSLETGGYGYTF. Using reference TRBV7-2 and TRBJ1-2 for the parts outside the CDR3, the full variable domain is GAGVSQSPSNKVTEKGKDVELRCDPISGHTALYWYRQSLGQGLEFLIYFQGNSAPDKSGLPSDRFSAERTGGSVSTLTIQRTQQEDSAVYLCASSLETGGYGYTFGSGTRLTVV.

This sequence joins TRBV5-6 and TRBJ1-2; D unresolved. This CDR3 contains 13 residues. Germline V lookup: CDR1 SGHDT, CDR2 YYEEEE. V was pared by 1 base and J by 5 bases, with 9 bases between. CDR3: CASSLKKNYGYTF. CDR3 nucleotides: TGTGCCAGCAGCTTGAAAAAGAATTATGGCTACACCTTC.

The chain has TRBV21-1 and TRBJ1-5; TRBD1 was called by the table and not checked on the DNA. TRBV21-1 is tagged as a pseudogene. This CDR3 is 17 amino acids long. Here the CDR3 reads CASSNLDTGDSNQPQHF. The DNA for the CDR3 is TGTGCCAGCAGCAACCTAGATACAGGGGATAGCAATCAGCCCCAGCATTTT.

The gene calls are TRBV3-1 (or the pseudogene TRBV3-2) and TRBJ1-1; D not resolved. Germline-derived CDR1 and CDR2 are LGHDT and YNNKEL (reference sequence). The CDR3 covers 14 residues. V was clipped by 4 bases and J by 3 bases, with 12 bases between them. CDR3 nucleotides: TGTGCCAGCAGCCTTGGCACCGAGTACACTGAAGCTTTCTTT. It codes for CASSLGTEYTEAFF.

This rearrangement joins TRBV7-9 to TRBJ1-5; 10 nucleotides match TRBD1. Germline assignment: CDR1 SEHNR and CDR2 FQNEAQ (reference sequence). Losses at the gene ends were 5 bases for V and 4 bases for J; bases not matched to a gene: 11. The CDR3 loop spans 17 amino acids. The CDR3 loop is CASSPAGTGAVNQPQHF. The DNA of the CDR3 is TGTGCCAGCAGCCCGGCCGGGACAGGGGCCGTAAATCAGCCCCAGCATTTT.

CDR3 nucleotides: TGCGCCAGCCTCCCCAGGGAGAACACCGGGGAGCTGTTTTTT. Amino acid sequence: CASLPRENTGELFF. The chain couples TRBV5-1 to TRBJ2-2; maybe TRBD1 (5 bases). The V end lost 7 bases, the J end lost 1 base, and 11 bases lay between the germline ends. From germline, CDR1 is SGHRS and CDR2 YFSETQ. There are 14 residues in the CDR3.

CDR3 nucleotide sequence: TGTGCCAGCTCACCACCGACCGTAGGGACCCAGTACTTC. Translating gives CASSPPTVGTQYF. This rearrangement joins TRBV18 to TRBJ2-5; no clear D gene. The germline gives CDR1 KGHSH, CDR2 LQKENI. Trimming pared 0 bases from V and 7 bases from J, leaving 9 bases between. The CDR3 is 13 amino acids.

The CDR3, as DNA: TGTGCCAGCAGTGAATGGCAGGGGGATGGCTACACCTTC. Protein sequence: CASSEWQGDGYTF. The chain combines TRBV6-1 with TRBJ1-2, with 7 bases that match TRBD1. The CDR3 has 13 amino acids. The trim removed 2 bases at V and 6 bases at J, leaving 3 bases unmatched. The germline V gene encodes CDR1 MNHNS and CDR2 SASEGT.

This clone was counted once. This chain connects TRBV30 to TRBJ2-5; the D is unclear. Trimming cost V 1 base and J 0 bases, with 0 bases left between them. Germline lookup yields CDR1 GTSNPN and CDR2 SVGIG (reference sequence). There are 11 residues in the CDR3. The CDR3 DNA reads as TGTGCCTGGAGTGACCAAGAGACCCAGTACTTC. This sequence encodes CAWSDQETQYF.

This sequence joins TRBV6-5 and TRBJ2-7, with D perhaps TRBD1 or TRBD2 (7 bases each). Germline CDR1 is MNHEY and CDR2 is SVGAGI. The CDR3 extends over 15 amino acids. V lost 2 bases, J lost 7 bases, and 18 bases lay in between. CDR3 sequence (DNA): TGTGCCAGCAGTTACGTGGCAGGGGGGGCCTTTGAGCAGTACTTC. It encodes CASSYVAGGAFEQYF.

The V and J genes are TRBV6-5 and TRBJ2-7, with TRBD1 matching 8 bases. V dropped 7 bases and J dropped 0; count of bases not matched to a gene: 5. CDR3 size: 14 residues. In germline, CDR1 is MNHEY, CDR2 SVGAGI. This CDR3 reads CASNRQGRSYEQYF. CDR3 in DNA: TGTGCCAGCAACCGACAGGGGCGCTCCTACGAGCAGTACTTC.

The CDR3: CASSRSDGGRSNQPQHF. The CDR3 nucleotides read TGTGCCAGCAGCCGTTCGGACGGGGGAAGGAGCAATCAGCCCCAGCATTTT. This chain uses TRBV13 with TRBJ1-5, with D maybe TRBD1 (5 bases). The V gene lost 5 bases and the J gene lost 1 base, with 18 bases spanning the gap. The CDR3 contains 17 residues. Per the germline V gene, CDR1 is PRHDT and CDR2 is FYEKMQ (reference sequence).

The chain carries TRBV30 and TRBJ2-5, with a possible D match to TRBD1 (6 bases). The CDR3 totals 13 residues. V lost 1 base and J lost 1, with 7 bases in between. Germline loops: CDR1 GTSNPN, CDR2 SVGIG (reference sequence). The CDR3 here is CAWSGTVQETQYF. The DNA for the CDR3 is TGTGCCTGGAGTGGGACAGTCCAAGAGACCCAGTACTTC.

This sequence joins TRBV30 and TRBJ2-7; TRBD1 is a possible D gene (6 bases). The CDR3 has 13 residues. V was shortened by 2 bases and J by 3 bases, with 11 bases between the two germline ends. The germline CDR1 and CDR2 sequences are GTSNPN and SVGIG (reference sequence). The CDR3 loop is CAWSKVRGYEQYF. Written as DNA, the CDR3 is TGTGCCTGGAGTAAGGTCAGGGGCTACGAGCAGTACTTC.

V and J are TRBV11-2 and TRBJ1-1; TRBD1 aligns across 7 bases. From germline, CDR1 is SGHAT and CDR2 FQNNGV. V trimming: 0 bases; J trimming: 1 base; junction bases outside the gene matches: 11. The CDR3 contains 18 residues. The CDR3 loop reads CASSLELVAGGGNTEAFF. The CDR3 DNA reads TGTGCCAGCAGCTTAGAACTAGTGGCAGGGGGAGGGAACACTGAAGCTTTCTTT.

The J gene is TRBJ2-5, the V gene TRBV7-7; the D gene is possibly TRBD1 (6 bases). The ends were cut back, 3 bases at V and 4 bases at J, with 12 bases in the middle. The CDR3 is made up of 14 amino acids. Looked up from germline, CDR1 is SSHAT and CDR2 is FNYEAQ (reference sequence). CDR3 sequence: CASSFTGPGETQYF. CDR3 nucleotides: TGTGCCAGCAGCTTCACAGGGCCAGGAGAGACCCAGTACTTC.

CDR3 amino acids: CASSIIPYLSGGSTDTQYF. In DNA form, the CDR3 reads TGTGCCAGTAGTATAATCCCATACCTGAGCGGGGGTAGCACAGATACGCAGTATTTT. The V call is TRBV19, the J call TRBJ2-3; 8 bases fit TRBD2. This CDR3 is 19 amino acids long. The junction had 13 bases not matched to a gene; V was cut back by 2 bases and J by 0 bases. Germline loops: CDR1 LNHDA, CDR2 SQIVND (reference sequence).

This clone has just one count. The chain joins TRBV19 to TRBJ2-4; 11 bases line up with TRBD2. CDR1 is LNHDA, CDR2 SQIVND, per germline (reference sequence). The CDR3 contains 14 residues. Germline trimming cut 3 bases from V and 8 bases from J; bases unmatched to any gene: 3. The CDR3, as DNA: TGTGCCAGTAGTATTAGCGGGGGGGCCGACATTCAGTACTTC. Translation gives CASSISGGADIQYF. Filled out from reference TRBV19 and TRBJ2-4, the complete variable domain reads DGGITQSPKYLFRKEGQNVTLSCEQNLNHDAMYWYRQDPGQGLRLIYYSQIVNDFQKGDIAEGYSVSREKKESFPLTVTSAQKNPTAFYLCASSISGGADIQYFGAGTRLSVL.